Shown below are 8 T cell receptor beta chains from a single sample sequenced in a study of blood T cell repertoires in COVID-19. The table came from immunoSEQ multiplex PCR; TCRdb's copy has only in-frame clones and leaves some out. This table holds nearly 100,000 clones, about 80% found once. The sample taken for sequencing was peripheral blood. These receptors came from a man in his 70s with acute or convalescent COVID-19.

The chain recombines TRBV6-5 with TRBJ1-2; 7 nucleotides line up with TRBD1. The germline gives CDR1 MNHEY, CDR2 SVGAGI. The V segment lost 4 bases and the J segment 7 bases; nucleotides outside the gene matches: 12. CDR3 length: 15 residues. The CDR3, as DNA: TGTGCCAGCAGTTTTATGCGTGTAGGGGGCCCTGGCTACACCTTC. This encodes CASSFMRVGGPGYTF.

The V and J genes are TRBV4-2 and TRBJ2-5; D might be TRBD2 (6 bases). Per the germline V gene, CDR1 is LGHNA and CDR2 is YNFKEQ. The CDR3 has 16 residues. The V and J ends lost 0 bases and 9 bases respectively, with 20 bases between them. This chain's CDR3 is CASSQDQQGGLVAQYF. CDR3 in DNA: TGTGCCAGCAGCCAAGATCAACAAGGAGGGCTAGTGGCCCAGTACTTC.

This rearrangement joins TRBV18 to TRBJ2-3, with a tentative D call TRBD2 (5 bases). Germline-derived CDR1 and CDR2 are KGHSH and LQKENI. Trimming removed 2 bases at V and 5 bases at J, with 11 bases between. This CDR3 has 14 amino acids. DNA of the CDR3: TGTGCCAGCTCACCATCTATGGGGAGAGATACGCAGTATTTT. It translates to CASSPSMGRDTQYF.

The chain links TRBV29-1 to TRBJ1-1; no definite D call. Per germline, CDR1 SQVTM and CDR2 ANQGSEA. This CDR3 has 13 amino acids. The V end was cut by 2 bases, the J end by 0 bases, with 7 bases between. The CDR3 here is CSVEWQMNTEAFF. The CDR3, as DNA: TGCAGCGTTGAATGGCAAATGAACACTGAAGCTTTCTTT.

The V call is TRBV2, the J call TRBJ1-2, with D possibly matching TRBD1 (6 bases). This CDR3 spans 14 amino acids. Germline V lookup: CDR1 SNHLY, CDR2 FYNNEI. V was shortened by 2 bases and J by 2 bases, with 9 bases between the two germline ends. The CDR3, as DNA: TGTGCCAGCAGTGAACTCGGACAGAACTATGGCTACACCTTC. Its protein is CASSELGQNYGYTF. Together with reference TRBV2 and TRBJ1-2, the CDR3 gives the full variable domain: EPEVTQTPSHQVTQMGQEVILRCVPISNHLYFYWYRQILGQKVEFLVSFYNNEISEKSEIFDDQFSVERPDGSNFTLKIRSTKLEDSAMYFCASSELGQNYGYTFGSGTRLTVV.

This chain joins TRBV18 and TRBJ2-5; 8 positions match TRBD1. Germline V gives CDR1 KGHSH, CDR2 LQKENI. The CDR3 contains 15 residues. With V trimmed by 3 bases and J by 1 base, 4 bases remained unmatched. The CDR3 is CASSPQGQVQETQYF. The CDR3 coding sequence is TGTGCCAGCTCACCTCAGGGACAGGTCCAAGAGACCCAGTACTTC.

The rearrangement links TRBV7-9 to TRBJ1-1; tentatively, D is TRBD1 (6 bases). V was cut by 5 bases and J by 6 bases, with 10 bases left in between. Germline V gene lookup returns CDR1 SEHNR and CDR2 FQNEAQ (reference sequence). The CDR3 loop spans 12 amino acids. The CDR3 region is CASSTQGPEAFF. The CDR3, as DNA: TGTGCCAGCAGCACGCAGGGGCCTGAAGCTTTCTTT. The full variable domain, with the rest looked up from reference TRBV7-9 and TRBJ1-1, is DTGVSQNPRHKITKRGQNVTFRCDPISEHNRLYWYRQTLGQGPEFLTYFQNEAQLEKSRLLSDRFSAERPKGSFSTLEIQRTEQGDSAMYLCASSTQGPEAFFGQGTRLTVV.

The chain carries TRBV30 and TRBJ1-3, with TRBD1 matching over 8 bases. The CDR3 spans 14 residues. Unmatched junction bases numbered 5, after V lost 5 bases and J lost 2 bases. CDR1 GTSNPN and CDR2 SVGIG come from the germline V gene (reference sequence). CDR3 loop: CAWYRGSPGNTIYF. The CDR3 nucleotides read TGTGCCTGGTACAGGGGGAGTCCTGGAAACACCATATATTTT.